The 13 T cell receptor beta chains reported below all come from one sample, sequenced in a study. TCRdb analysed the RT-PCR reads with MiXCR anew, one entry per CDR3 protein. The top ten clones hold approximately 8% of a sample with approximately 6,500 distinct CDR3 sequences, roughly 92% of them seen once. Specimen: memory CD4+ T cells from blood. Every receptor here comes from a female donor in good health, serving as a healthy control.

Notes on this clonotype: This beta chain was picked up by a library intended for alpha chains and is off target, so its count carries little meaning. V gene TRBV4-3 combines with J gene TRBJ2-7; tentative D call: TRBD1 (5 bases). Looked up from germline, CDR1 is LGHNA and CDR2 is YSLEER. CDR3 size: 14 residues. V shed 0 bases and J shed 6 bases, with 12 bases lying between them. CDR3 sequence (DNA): TGCGCCAGCAGCCAAGATACAGGTCGGCGCGAGCAGTACTTC. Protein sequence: CASSQDTGRREQYF.

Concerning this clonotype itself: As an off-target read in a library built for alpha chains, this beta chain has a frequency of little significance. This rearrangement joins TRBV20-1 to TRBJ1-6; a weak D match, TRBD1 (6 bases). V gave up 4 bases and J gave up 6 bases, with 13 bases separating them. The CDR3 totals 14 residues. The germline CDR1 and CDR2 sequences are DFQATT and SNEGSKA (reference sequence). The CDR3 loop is CSAKAGASNSPLHF. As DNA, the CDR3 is TGCAGTGCTAAAGCAGGGGCGTCTAATTCACCCCTCCACTTT.

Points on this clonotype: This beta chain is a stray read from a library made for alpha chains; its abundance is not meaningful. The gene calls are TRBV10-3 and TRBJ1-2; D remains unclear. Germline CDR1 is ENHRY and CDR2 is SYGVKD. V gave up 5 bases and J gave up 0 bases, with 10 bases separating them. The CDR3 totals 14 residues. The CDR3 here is CAISMERANYGYTF. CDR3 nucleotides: TGTGCCATCAGTATGGAGCGCGCTAACTATGGCTACACCTTC.

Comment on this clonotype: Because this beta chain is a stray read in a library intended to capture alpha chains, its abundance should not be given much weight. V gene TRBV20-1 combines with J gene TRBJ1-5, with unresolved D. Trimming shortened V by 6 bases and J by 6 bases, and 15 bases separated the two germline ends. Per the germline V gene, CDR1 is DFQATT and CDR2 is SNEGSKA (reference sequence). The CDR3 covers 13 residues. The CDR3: CSAQDLWPQPQHF. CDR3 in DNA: TGCAGTGCCCAGGACCTCTGGCCTCAGCCCCAGCATTTT.

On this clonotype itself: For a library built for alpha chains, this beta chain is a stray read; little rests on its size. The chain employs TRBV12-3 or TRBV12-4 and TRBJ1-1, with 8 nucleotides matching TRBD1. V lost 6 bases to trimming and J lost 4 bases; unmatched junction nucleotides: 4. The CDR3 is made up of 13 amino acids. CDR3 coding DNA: TGTGCCAGCAGACGACAGGGGAGCACTGAAGCTTTCTTT. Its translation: CASRRQGSTEAFF.

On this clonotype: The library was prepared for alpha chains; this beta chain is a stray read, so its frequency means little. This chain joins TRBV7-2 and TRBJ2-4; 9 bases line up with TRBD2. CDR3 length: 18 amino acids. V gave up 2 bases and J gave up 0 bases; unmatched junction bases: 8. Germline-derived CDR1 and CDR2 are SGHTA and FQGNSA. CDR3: CASSLFPSGRSAKNIQYF. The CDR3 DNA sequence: TGTGCCAGCAGCTTATTTCCGAGCGGGAGGTCAGCCAAAAACATTCAGTACTTC.

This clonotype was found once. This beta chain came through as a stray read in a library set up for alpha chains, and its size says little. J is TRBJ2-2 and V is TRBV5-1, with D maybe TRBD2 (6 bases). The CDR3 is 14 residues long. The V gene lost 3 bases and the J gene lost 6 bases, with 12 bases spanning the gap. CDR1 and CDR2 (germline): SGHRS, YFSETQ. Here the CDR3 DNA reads TGCGCCAGCAGCTCCACTAGCAAGCCCGGGGAGCTGTTTTTT. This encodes CASSSTSKPGELFF.

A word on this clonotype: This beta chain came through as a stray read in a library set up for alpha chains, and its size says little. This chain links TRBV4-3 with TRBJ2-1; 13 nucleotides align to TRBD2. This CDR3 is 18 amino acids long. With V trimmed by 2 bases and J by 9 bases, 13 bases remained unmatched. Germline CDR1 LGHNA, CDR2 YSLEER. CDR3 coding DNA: TGCGCCAGCAGCCAATCGGCTTTCAAGGGACTAGCGGGGTTTGAGCAGTTCTTC. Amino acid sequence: CASSQSAFKGLAGFEQFF.

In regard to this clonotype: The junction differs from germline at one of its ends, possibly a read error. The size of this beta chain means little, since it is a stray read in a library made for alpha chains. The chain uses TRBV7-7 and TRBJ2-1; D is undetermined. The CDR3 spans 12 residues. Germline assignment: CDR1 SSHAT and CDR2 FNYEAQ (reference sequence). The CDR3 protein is CASSPLKDEQFF. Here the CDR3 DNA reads TGTGCTAGCAGCCCCCTCAAGGATGAGCAGTTCTTC. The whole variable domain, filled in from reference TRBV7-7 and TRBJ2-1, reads GAGVSQSPRYKVTKRGQDVTLRCDPISSHATLYWYQQALGQGPEFLTYFNYEAQPDKSGLPSDRFSAERPEGSISTLTIQRTEQRDSAMYRCASSPLKDEQFFGPGTRLTVL.

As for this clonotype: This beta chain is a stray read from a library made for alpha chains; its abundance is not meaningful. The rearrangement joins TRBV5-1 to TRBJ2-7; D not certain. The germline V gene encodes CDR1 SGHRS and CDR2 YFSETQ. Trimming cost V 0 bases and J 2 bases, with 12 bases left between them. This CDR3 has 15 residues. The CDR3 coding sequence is TGCGCCAGCAGCTTGGGAGGTTCCCAGGCCTACGAGCAGTACTTC. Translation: CASSLGGSQAYEQYF.

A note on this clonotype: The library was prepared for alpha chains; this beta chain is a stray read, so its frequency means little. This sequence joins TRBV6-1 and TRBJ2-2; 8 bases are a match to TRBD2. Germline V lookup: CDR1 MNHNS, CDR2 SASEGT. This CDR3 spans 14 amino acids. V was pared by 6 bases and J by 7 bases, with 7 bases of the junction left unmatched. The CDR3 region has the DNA TGTGCCAGCAGCCGGGGGGGCCCTGTCGGGGAGCTGTTTTTT. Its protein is CASSRGGPVGELFF.

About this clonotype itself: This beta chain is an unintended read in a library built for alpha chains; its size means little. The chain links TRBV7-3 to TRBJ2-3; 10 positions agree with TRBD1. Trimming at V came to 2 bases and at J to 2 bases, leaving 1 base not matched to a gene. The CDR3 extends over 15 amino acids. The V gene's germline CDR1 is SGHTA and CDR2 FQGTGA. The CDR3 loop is CASSLGTGVTDTQYF. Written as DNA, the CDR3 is TGTGCCAGCAGCTTAGGGACAGGGGTCACAGATACGCAGTATTTT.

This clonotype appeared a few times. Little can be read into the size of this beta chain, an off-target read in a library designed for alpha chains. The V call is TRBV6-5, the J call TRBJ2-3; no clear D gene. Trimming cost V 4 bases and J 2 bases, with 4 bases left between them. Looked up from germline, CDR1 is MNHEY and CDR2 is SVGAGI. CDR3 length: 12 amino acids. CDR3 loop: CASSSVTDTQYF. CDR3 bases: TGTGCCAGCAGTTCGGTCACAGATACGCAGTATTTT.